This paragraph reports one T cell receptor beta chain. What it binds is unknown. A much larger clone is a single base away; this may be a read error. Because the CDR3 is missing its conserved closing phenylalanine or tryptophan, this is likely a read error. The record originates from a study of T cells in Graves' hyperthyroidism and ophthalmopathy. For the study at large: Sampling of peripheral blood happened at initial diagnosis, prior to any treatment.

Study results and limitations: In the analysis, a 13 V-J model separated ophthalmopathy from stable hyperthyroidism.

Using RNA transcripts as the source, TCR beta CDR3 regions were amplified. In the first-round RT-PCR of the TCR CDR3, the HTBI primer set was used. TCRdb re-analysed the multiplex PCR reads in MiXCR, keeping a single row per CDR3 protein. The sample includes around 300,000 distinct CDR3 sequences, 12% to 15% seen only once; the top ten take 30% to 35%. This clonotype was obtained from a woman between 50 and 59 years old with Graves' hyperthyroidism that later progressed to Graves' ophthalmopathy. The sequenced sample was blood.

CDR3 amino acids: CASSNQAGGNYEQYL. CDR3 nucleotide sequence: TGTGCCAGCTCGAACCAGGCAGGGGGGAACTACGAGCAGTACCTC. V gene TRBV6-2 or TRBV6-3 combines with J gene TRBJ2-7, with D perhaps matching TRBD1 (7 bases). Looked up from germline, CDR1 is MNHEY and CDR2 is SVGEGT. V was pared by 8 bases and J by 3 bases, with 20 bases between. This CDR3 region has 15 residues.